This entry lists 12 T cell receptor beta chains sequenced from one sample in a study of post-analysis software for immune sequencing data (dated by TCRdb to the mid-2010s). Findings and caveats that apply to the study as a whole: Significantly higher frequencies in patients than in controls were found for five or six TRBV segments, including TRBV5-6, TRBV5-1 and TRBV20-1.

Which antigens these TCRs recognize remains unknown. The library relied on PCR. For sequencing, an Illumina HiSeq 2500 was employed. To reduce PCR and sequencing biases, unique molecular identifiers were built into the TCR beta cDNA libraries. TCRdb took the public reads, trimmed them with fastp at Q25, ran MiXCR for clone calling and kept in-frame beta chains. Every entry covers one CDR3 protein and lists the most common genes and DNA from its rows. This sample is represented by roughly 800,000 distinct CDR3 sequences; roughly 30% of them were singletons. The ten top clones hold approximately 0.6% of the sample. Specimen: blood. Receptors originate from a girl aged 10 to 17 with multiple sclerosis.

This clonotype turned up a few times. The chain carries TRBV7-9 and TRBJ2-7; 8 bases are shared with TRBD1. The CDR3 has 15 amino acids. With V trimmed by 3 bases and J by 2 bases, 6 bases remained unmatched. The germline CDR1 and CDR2 sequences are SEHNR and FQNEAQ (reference sequence). CDR3 coding DNA: TGTGCCAGCAGCTTTCTCACAGGGGGGACCTACGAGCAGTACTTC. This encodes CASSFLTGGTYEQYF.

This chain uses TRBV5-1 with TRBJ2-2; unclear D gene. The CDR3 totals 15 residues. Trimming removed 4 bases at V and 1 base at J, with 11 bases between. The germline gives CDR1 SGHRS, CDR2 YFSETQ. CDR3 protein: CASSPQQVNTGELFF. The CDR3 nucleotides read TGCGCCAGCAGCCCCCAGCAGGTGAACACCGGGGAGCTGTTTTTT. Using reference TRBV5-1 and TRBJ2-2 for the parts outside the CDR3, the full variable domain is KAGVTQTPRYLIKTRGQQVTLSCSPISGHRSVSWYQQTPGQGLQFLFEYFSETQRNKGNFPGRFSGRQFSNSRSEMNVSTLELGDSALYLCASSPQQVNTGELFFGEGSRLTVL.

CDR3 nucleotides: TGCAGTGCTAGAGATGACCGCGCGGTCGGCTACACCTTC. Amino acid sequence: CSARDDRAVGYTF. The V gene is TRBV20-1, the J gene TRBJ1-2; no reliable D call. This CDR3 has 13 residues. V was cut by 0 bases and J by 8 bases, with 13 bases left in between. CDR1 is DFQATT, CDR2 SNEGSKA, per germline (reference sequence).

The chain employs TRBV10-3 and TRBJ2-2; maybe TRBD2 (6 bases). The CDR3 runs to 17 residues. Germline V CDR1 and CDR2: ENHRY, SYGVKD. V dropped 0 bases and J dropped 4 bases, with 15 bases sitting between them. CDR3 region: CAISESPGERSTGELFF. For the CDR3, the DNA is TGTGCCATCAGTGAGTCTCCGGGGGAGAGGTCCACCGGGGAGCTGTTTTTT.

J is TRBJ1-3 and V is TRBV7-8, with TRBD1 as a possible D gene (6 bases). Trimming pared 5 bases from V and 4 bases from J, leaving 15 bases between. Germline V gene lookup returns CDR1 SGHVS and CDR2 FQNEAQ. The CDR3 has 15 amino acids. The CDR3 protein is CASSPQGFSGNTIYF. CDR3 DNA sequence: TGTGCCAGCAGCCCGCAGGGGTTCTCCGGAAACACCATATATTTT.

J is TRBJ2-7 and V is TRBV5-5; D unresolved. V was trimmed by 1 base and J by 3 bases, leaving 11 bases between them. This CDR3 region has 14 residues. Germline CDR1 SGHKS, CDR2 YYEKEE (reference sequence). CDR3 residues: CASSLLWPNYEQYF. CDR3 DNA: TGTGCCAGCAGCTTGTTGTGGCCGAACTACGAGCAGTACTTC.

This clonotype was counted between two and nine times. The V and J genes are TRBV9 and TRBJ2-1; D gene uncertain. This CDR3 is built from 16 residues. Trimming shortened V by 0 bases and J by 1 base, and 11 bases separated the two germline ends. Germline values: CDR1 SGDLS, CDR2 YYNGEE. The chain's CDR3 is CASSVAVGQSYNEQFF. DNA for the CDR3: TGTGCCAGCAGCGTAGCGGTTGGGCAGTCCTACAATGAGCAGTTCTTC.

The rearrangement uses TRBV28 and TRBJ2-7; 8 positions match TRBD2. The ends lost 5 bases at V and 0 bases at J; junction bases unmatched: 6. Per the germline V gene, CDR1 is MDHEN and CDR2 is SYDVKM. The CDR3 is 15 amino acids. The CDR3 is CASSPPTSGSYEQYF. In nucleotides, the CDR3 is TGTGCCAGCAGTCCCCCCACTAGCGGCTCCTACGAGCAGTACTTC. Complete variable domain (other parts from reference TRBV28 and TRBJ2-7): DVKVTQSSRYLVKRTGEKVFLECVQDMDHENMFWYRQDPGLGLRLIYFSYDVKMKEKGDIPEGYSVSREKKERFSLILESASTNQTSMYLCASSPPTSGSYEQYFGPGTRLTVT.

In this sample, this clonotype turned up a few times. The chain uses TRBV28 and TRBJ2-3; 8 positions match TRBD2. The germline CDR1 and CDR2 sequences are MDHEN and SYDVKM. J gave up 1 base and V 3 bases, and 9 bases lay outside the gene matches. The CDR3 runs 17 residues. CDR3 loop: CASSFPEPGLGTDTQYF. CDR3 DNA sequence: TGTGCCAGCAGTTTCCCCGAACCGGGACTAGGCACAGATACGCAGTATTTT.

As concerns this clonotype: The final CDR3 position lacks the conserved phenylalanine or tryptophan, pointing to a likely read error. CDR3 region: CASSSLAPLTDTQYL. CDR3 bases: TGTGCCAGCAGCTCACTAGCGCCGCTCACAGATACGCAGTATTTG. The V gene is TRBV7-2, the J gene TRBJ2-3, with 7 bases lining up with TRBD2. The germline V gene encodes CDR1 SGHTA and CDR2 FQGNSA. The CDR3 is 15 residues long. J was trimmed by 2 bases and V by 4 bases; bases with no gene match: 6.

This clonotype was found a few times. The chain employs TRBV24-1 and TRBJ2-4; D possibly matches TRBD1 or TRBD2 (5 bases each). The DNA end favors TRBJ2-7, so the J call may be wrong. Germline V gives CDR1 KGHDR, CDR2 SFDVKD. CDR3 length: 16 amino acids. In nucleotides, the CDR3 is TGTGCCACCAGTGATCCATTGGGGACGTCCCCCTACGAGCAGTACTTC. The encoded protein is CATSDPLGTSPYEQYF.

Remarks on this clonotype: A junction end diverges from the germline sequence, so it may reflect a read error. The gene calls are TRBV10-3 and TRBJ1-2, with D perhaps matching TRBD1 (5 bases). CDR1 is ENHRY, CDR2 SYGVKD, per germline. The CDR3 has 12 amino acids. The CDR3 loop reads CAVRDDSDGYTF. As DNA, the CDR3 is TGTGCCGTCAGAGACGACAGCGATGGCTACACCTTC.